This paragraph reports one T cell receptor beta chain. These data are taken from a study of control samples from healthy donors and cancer patients. Libraries were prepared by immunoSEQ multiplex PCR; TCRdb keeps only in-frame clonotypes and omits some of them. This table has around 170,000 clones, 85% to 95% appearing once. Per germline, CDR1 SGHKS and CDR2 YYEKEE (reference sequence). This CDR3 is built from 13 residues. Trimming stripped 4 bases from V and 8 bases from J, with 15 bases between. The sequenced sample consisted of blood. This chain links TRBV5-5 with TRBJ1-2, with D possibly being TRBD1 (5 bases). This TCR came from a man under 40 in good health. CDR3 loop: CASSHQSGDGYTF. The CDR3 nucleotides read TGTGCCAGCAGCCATCAGTCTGGGGACGGCTACACCTTC.